In its sample, the clone carrying this T cell receptor beta chain was seen a few times. What it binds is unknown. The source of the sample is a study of blood T cells in healthy people across ages. Study conclusions and caveats: Compared with aged donors, long-lived donors showed fewer expanded clones, suggesting selection.

Looked up from germline, CDR1 is SQVTM and CDR2 is ANQGSEA. This CDR3 contains 13 residues. The V and J ends lost 6 bases and 4 bases respectively, with 12 bases between them. Using a J-beta primer mix together with a sample-barcoded 5' primer, a second PCR was run for roughly 7 to 12 cycles. Using its own MiXCR run on the 5' RACE reads, TCRdb lists one record per CDR3 protein. The repertoire holds hundreds of thousands of distinct CDR3 sequences, with about 42% as singletons. The V gene is TRBV29-1, the J gene TRBJ1-4, with D perhaps matching TRBD1 (6 bases). What was sequenced was blood. This receptor was taken from a man in his sixties in good health. The CDR3 loop reads CSVHREGNEKLFF. DNA of the CDR3: TGCAGCGTCCACAGGGAGGGTAATGAAAAACTGTTTTTT.